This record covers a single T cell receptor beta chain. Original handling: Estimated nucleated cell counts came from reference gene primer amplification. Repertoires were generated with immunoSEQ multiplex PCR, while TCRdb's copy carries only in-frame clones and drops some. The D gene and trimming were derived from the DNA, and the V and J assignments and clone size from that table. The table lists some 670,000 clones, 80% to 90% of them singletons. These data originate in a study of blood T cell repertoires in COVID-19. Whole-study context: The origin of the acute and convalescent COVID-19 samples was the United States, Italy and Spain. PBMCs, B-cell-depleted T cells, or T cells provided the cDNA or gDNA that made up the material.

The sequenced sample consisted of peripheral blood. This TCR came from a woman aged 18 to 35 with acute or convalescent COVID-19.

CDR3 coding DNA: TGTGCTAGTGCCCTTGGTAGATATAGCAATCAGCCCCAGCATTTT. Residues: CASALGRYSNQPQHF. The rearrangement links TRBV12-5 to TRBJ1-5; D is ambiguous. Germline V CDR1 and CDR2: LGHNT, FRNRAP. This CDR3 has 15 residues. V lost 7 bases, J lost 0 bases, and 13 bases lay in between.